This is a list of T cell receptor beta chains from one sample in a study of cytomegalovirus exposure and HLA in healthy donors. Generated by immunoSEQ multiplex PCR, the TCRdb table keeps only in-frame clones and is missing some. The sample includes 150,000 to 200,000 clones, roughly 80% of them seen just once. The sample consisted of PBMCs. The source of these receptors is a young woman in good health and CMV-seronegative. CDR3s include the opening cysteine and the closing phenylalanine or tryptophan. The D gene is left open where the match is weak. The size field is filled for only some rows; it gives once, few, many or a size class.

v_gene	d_gene	j_gene	abundance	CDR3nt	CDR3aa
TRBV2	-	TRBJ1-1	-	TGTGCCAGCAGGATTCAAGGACAGTTCCACACTGAAGCTTTCTTT	CASRIQGQFHTEAFF
TRBV27	-	TRBJ2-5	-	TGTGCCAGCAGTTTAGGATTGGTCAGGGATCAAGAGACCCAGTACTTC	CASSLGLVRDQETQYF
TRBV7-2	TRBD2	TRBJ2-1	-	TGTGCCAGCAGCACCACAATAGCGGGAGGCTACAATGAGCAGTTCTTC	CASSTTIAGGYNEQFF
TRBV19	TRBD1	TRBJ1-4	-	TGTGCCAGTAGGACAGGGGATTTTAATGAAAAACTGTTTTTT	CASRTGDFNEKLFF
TRBV2	-	TRBJ2-1	-	TGTGCCAGCATGGGAGGTTATTCCTCCTACAATGAGCAGTTCTTC	CASMGGYSSYNEQFF
TRBV27	-	TRBJ1-1	-	TGTGCCAGCAGTTTTTCCCGCCAAGGAGGTGAAGCTTTCTTT	CASSFSRQGGEAFF
TRBV10-3	-	TRBJ1-3	-	TGTGCCATCAGTGAAACGGGGGGGAGAGGAAACACCATATATTTT	CAISETGGRGNTIYF
TRBV30	TRBD2	TRBJ2-7	-	TGTGCTCGCAAGCCCCGGGGGGCCTACGAGCAGTACTTC	CARKPRGAYEQYF
TRBV5-4	-	TRBJ2-1	-	TGTGCCAGCAGCTTGGAAGTCCAGGACTACAATGAGCAGTTCTTC	CASSLEVQDYNEQFF
TRBV30	-	TRBJ1-5	-	TGTGCCTGGAGTAAGGGGACTTACAATCAGCCCCAGCATTTT	CAWSKGTYNQPQHF
TRBV11-3	-	TRBJ2-3	-	TGTGCCAGCAGCTTCACGAGGTTCGACCACCCAGTTGGAGATACGCAGTATTTT	CASSFTRFDHPVGDTQYF
TRBV9	-	TRBJ1-1	-	TGTGCCAGCAGCCTCTCCCCGAGAGACACTGAAGCTTTCTTT	CASSLSPRDTEAFF
TRBV7-9	TRBD2	TRBJ2-7	-	TGTGCCAGCAGCTTAGGTGCGCAGCGGGAGGGGGGCGAGCAGTACTTC	CASSLGAQREGGEQYF
TRBV19	TRBD2	TRBJ2-2	-	TGTGCCAGCAAAAAACTAGCGGCGAACACCGGGGAGCTGTTTTTT	CASKKLAANTGELFF
TRBV10-1	TRBD1	TRBJ2-1	-	TGCGCCAGCAGACTAGGACAGGCAAATTGCCCCTACAATGAGCAGTTCTTC	CASRLGQANCPYNEQFF
TRBV11-2	-	TRBJ2-1	-	TGTGCCAGCAGCTTAGGGCAGGGGTCCGCGTACAATGAGCAGTTCTTC	CASSLGQGSAYNEQFF
TRBV19	-	TRBJ2-5	-	TGTGCCAGTAAGACTGGCGTCCGAGAGACCCAGTACTTC	CASKTGVRETQYF
TRBV4-3	TRBD2	TRBJ2-3	-	TGCGCCAGCAGCCCACCCGCGGTGGTAGCGGGAGCCTCCTCAGATACGCAGTATTTT	CASSPPAVVAGASSDTQYF
TRBV7-9	TRBD1	TRBJ2-1	-	TGTGCCAGCAGCTTTACGGGACAGGGGATCAATGAGCAGTTCTTC	CASSFTGQGINEQFF
TRBV27	TRBD1	TRBJ1-2	-	TGTGCCAGCAGTAAACGGGGACAGGGCCACTATGGCTACACCTTC	CASSKRGQGHYGYTF
TRBV7-9	-	TRBJ1-1	-	TGTGCCAGCAGCAGGACAGATAACACTGAAGCTTTCTTT	CASSRTDNTEAFF
TRBV7-9	TRBD1	TRBJ2-1	-	TGTGCCAGCAGCATCCAGGGGGCCTCCTACAATGAGCAGTTCTTC	CASSIQGASYNEQFF
TRBV6-1	-	TRBJ2-2	-	TGTGCCAGCAGTGAATATACGGGGGCCGGGGAGCTGTTTTTT	CASSEYTGAGELFF
TRBV30	TRBD1	TRBJ2-7	once	TGTGCCTGGATCCTAGCTGACAGGGCAGATAAGCAGTACTTC	CAWILADRADKQYF
TRBV28	-	TRBJ1-4	few	TGTGCCAGCAATTCGGGCCCGGGGGAAAAACTGTTTTTT	CASNSGPGEKLFF
TRBV5-1	TRBD2	TRBJ2-1	-	TGCGCCAGCAGCCGTGGACTAGCGGGAGAGTCCTACAATGAGCAGTTCTTC	CASSRGLAGESYNEQFF
TRBV25-1	TRBD2	TRBJ2-1	-	TGTGCCAGCAGTGACCGGGGACTAGCGGGAGAACATCAGTTCTTC	CASSDRGLAGEHQFF
TRBV6-6	-	TRBJ2-5	-	TGTGCCAGCACTACCGGGACTCAAAACCAAGAGACCCAGTACTTC	CASTTGTQNQETQYF
TRBV7-9	-	TRBJ2-4	-	TGTGCCAGCAGCTTAATTATGGGACTAGCCAAAAACATTCAGTACTTC	CASSLIMGLAKNIQYF
TRBV9	-	TRBJ2-3	-	TGTGCCAGCGGAGGGGGGGAGGGCCGCACAGATACGCAGTATTTT	CASGGGEGRTDTQYF
TRBV27	-	TRBJ2-7	few	TGTGCCAGCAGCTTTTTTCAGGGCGCATACGAGCAGTACTTC	CASSFFQGAYEQYF
TRBV4-3	TRBD2	TRBJ2-3	-	TGCGCCAGCAGCCAAGATCCTAGCGGGCTCAGCACAGATACGCAGTATTTT	CASSQDPSGLSTDTQYF
TRBV14	-	TRBJ1-1	few	TGTGCCAGCAATCGTCAGGGGAACACTGAAGCTTTCTTT	CASNRQGNTEAFF
TRBV6-5	-	TRBJ2-7	-	TGTGCCAGCAGAACAGGGATCCGGCAGTACTTC	CASRTGIRQYF
TRBV2	TRBD1	TRBJ2-2	few	TGTGCCAGCAGGCCAAGATGGACAGGCATCACCGGGGAGCTGTTTTTT	CASRPRWTGITGELFF
TRBV2	-	TRBJ1-5	-	TGTGCCAGCAGTGAGTTCCTCAATCAGCCCCAGCATTTT	CASSEFLNQPQHF
TRBV6-5	-	TRBJ1-4	-	TGTGCCAGCAGTTACGGCGGCGGAGGCGAAAAACTGTTTTTT	CASSYGGGGEKLFF
TRBV9	-	TRBJ2-3	few	TGTGCCAGCAGCGTTGACAGTTACTCCACAGATACGCAGTATTTT	CASSVDSYSTDTQYF
TRBV19	TRBD1	TRBJ1-1	few	TGTGCCAGTACGAAGGGACAGATCACTGAAGCTTTCTTT	CASTKGQITEAFF
TRBV6-6	-	TRBJ1-1	-	TGTGCCGGACAGTCTTTGGGCACTGAAGCTTTCTTT	CAGQSLGTEAFF
TRBV12-2	-	TRBJ2-7	-	TGTGCAAGTCGACCGGGACTAGGGGTGGTCTACGAGCAGTACTTC	CASRPGLGVVYEQYF
TRBV10-3	TRBD1	TRBJ1-5	-	TGTGCCATCAGTGATTCGACAGGGGTTAGCAATCAGCCCCAGCATTTT	CAISDSTGVSNQPQHF
TRBV11-3	TRBD1	TRBJ2-3	-	TGTGCCAGCAGCTCATATCAGGGGGCTTACACAGATACGCAGTATTTT	CASSSYQGAYTDTQYF
TRBV19	TRBD1	TRBJ2-5	-	TGTGCCAGTAGCCCGGGACAGGGAACGCAAGAGACCCAGTACTTC	CASSPGQGTQETQYF
TRBV2	TRBD2	TRBJ2-1	-	TGTGCCAGCAGTGGACTAGCGGGTCATTCCTACAATGAGCAGTTCTTC	CASSGLAGHSYNEQFF
TRBV5-8	-	TRBJ2-1	-	TGTGCCAGCAGCTTGGTGGCGGATAATGAGCAGTTCTTC	CASSLVADNEQFF
TRBV18	-	TRBJ2-7	-	TGTGCCAGCTCACCGAGTTCGCGGAGCCTCATTTACGAGCAGTACTTC	CASSPSSRSLIYEQYF
TRBV5-1	TRBD2	TRBJ2-3	-	TGCGCCAGCAGCTTGGGCTTTCTAGCGGGAATTGGTACAGATACGCAGTATTTT	CASSLGFLAGIGTDTQYF
TRBV5-1	TRBD2	TRBJ2-1	-	TGCGCCAGCAGGCGCGGGAGTAATGAGCAGTTCTTC	CASRRGSNEQFF
TRBV5-1	TRBD1	TRBJ2-2	-	TGCGCCAGCAGTCGGAGTGGGACAGGGTCGACCACCGGGGAGCTGTTTTTT	CASSRSGTGSTTGELFF
TRBV6-5	TRBD1	TRBJ2-7	-	TGTGCCAGCAGTTACGCCACAGGGGGCTACGAGCAGTACTTC	CASSYATGGYEQYF
TRBV9	-	TRBJ2-1	once	TGTGCCAGCAGCGCGCCTCTAGGGGGAAATGAGCAGTTCTTC	CASSAPLGGNEQFF
TRBV10-1	-	TRBJ1-3	once	TGCGCCAGCAGTGAACATTCCTCTGGAAACACCATATATTTT	CASSEHSSGNTIYF
TRBV19	-	TRBJ1-5	-	TGTGCCAGTAGTAGAAAAACAGGGAGTAGCAATCAGCCCCAGCATTTT	CASSRKTGSSNQPQHF
TRBV7-9	TRBD1	TRBJ1-4	-	TGTGCCAGCAGCTTCGGATCCGGGACAGGGTCTGAAAAACTGTTTTTT	CASSFGSGTGSEKLFF
TRBV4-2	TRBD2	TRBJ2-3	-	TGTGCCAGCAGCCAAGACCCACAGACGACTAGCGGGAGGGCCTGGGCAGATACGCAGTATTTT	CASSQDPQTTSGRAWADTQYF
TRBV5-6	-	TRBJ1-1	-	TGTGCCAGCAGCCCAAAACGGGGCAGGGGAATCATGAACACTGAAGCTTTCTTT	CASSPKRGRGIMNTEAFF
TRBV30	-	TRBJ1-2	-	TGTGCCTGGAGGGCTCAGGGAGGCTATGGCTACACCTTC	CAWRAQGGYGYTF
TRBV5-4	-	TRBJ2-1	-	TGTGCCAGCAGCTTGGGACTTACCCTTGAGCAGTTCTTC	CASSLGLTLEQFF
TRBV10-2	-	TRBJ1-1	few	TGCGCCAGCAGTGAACCTCGGGACGGGGGGACTGAAGCTTTCTTT	CASSEPRDGGTEAFF